This T cell receptor beta chain appears in the sequencing data of a study of cytomegalovirus exposure and HLA in healthy donors. With respect to this clone: Its target is unknown.

This PCR relied on a set of 60 Vbeta primers and 13 Jbeta primers. The method was immunoSEQ multiplex PCR; TCRdb's version includes in-frame clones alone and lacks a portion of them. The sample yields more than 70,000 clones, 60% to 85% seen once. V was clipped by 5 bases and J by 0 bases, with 11 bases between them. CDR3 length equals 15 residues. From germline, CDR1 is KGHSH and CDR2 LQKENI. Study-wide points: One cluster of highly shared sequence variants probably arose as a sequencing artifact. TCR sequences were mostly rare, though some public TCRs occurred in many donors.

The TCR was taken from a man aged 25-40 years in good health and CMV-seropositive. The sample consisted of PBMCs. The gene calls are TRBV18 and TRBJ1-3; the D is unclear. For the CDR3, the DNA is TGTGCCAGCTCAGGGCCCCCGAGCTCTGGAAACACCATATATTTT. This encodes CASSGPPSSGNTIYF.